A single sample is the source of the 16 T cell receptor beta chains below, sequenced in a study of OX40 agonist ivuxolimab in advanced cancers. Repertoires were generated with immunoSEQ multiplex PCR, while TCRdb's copy carries only in-frame clones and drops some. Among fewer than 95,000 clones listed, approximately 79% were seen once. The sequencing here drew on CD4+ or CD8+ T cells sorted from blood, taken in a trial of the OX40 agonist ivuxolimab. The receptors originated from an adult with an advanced solid tumor such as melanoma, head and neck, liver or kidney cancer.

This clone was seen once. This chain uses TRBV6-5 with TRBJ2-5; TRBD2 matches 9 bases. The CDR3 runs 15 residues. V shed 4 bases and J 5 bases; nucleotides not matched to a gene: 8. From germline, CDR1 is MNHEY and CDR2 SVGAGI. The CDR3 protein is CASSSSGTSTETQYF. CDR3 DNA: TGTGCCAGCAGTTCCTCCGGGACTAGCACGGAGACCCAGTACTTC.

CDR3 protein: CASIQARGIPSYEQYV. In DNA, the CDR3 is TGTGCCAGCATTCAAGCCCGGGGGATCCCATCGTACGAGCAGTACGTC. This sequence joins TRBV11-3 and TRBJ2-7, with D tentatively TRBD2 (6 bases). V lost 7 bases, J lost 4 bases, and 23 bases lay in between. The germline V gene has CDR1 SGHNT and CDR2 YENEEA. There are 16 residues in the CDR3.

This clone was seen a single time. The chain is built from TRBV29-1 and TRBJ2-5; D remains unclear. Looked up from germline, CDR1 is SQVTM and CDR2 is ANQGSEA. Trimming left V 6 bases short and J 2 bases short, with 7 bases between. CDR3 size: 11 residues. In DNA form, the CDR3 reads TGCAGCGTAGAGGATCAAGAGACCCAGTACTTC. Protein sequence: CSVEDQETQYF.

This chain connects TRBV28 to TRBJ2-5, with D uncertain. This CDR3 has 14 amino acids. CDR1 and CDR2 (germline): MDHEN, SYDVKM. V was trimmed by 4 bases and J by 0 bases, leaving 9 bases between them. The CDR3: CASSSLRNQETQYF. In nucleotides, the CDR3 is TGTGCCAGCAGTTCGCTACGCAACCAAGAGACCCAGTACTTC. The complete variable domain, with remaining parts taken from reference TRBV28 and TRBJ2-5, reads DVKVTQSSRYLVKRTGEKVFLECVQDMDHENMFWYRQDPGLGLRLIYFSYDVKMKEKGDIPEGYSVSREKKERFSLILESASTNQTSMYLCASSSLRNQETQYFGPGTRLLVL.

The V gene is TRBV7-2, the J gene TRBJ2-5, with D tentatively TRBD1 (6 bases). The CDR3 is made up of 14 amino acids. Germline loops: CDR1 SGHTA, CDR2 FQGNSA. V was clipped by 1 base and J by 2 bases, with 8 bases between them. The CDR3 spells CASSLGTEQETQYF. The CDR3, as DNA: TGTGCCAGCAGCTTAGGGACAGAACAAGAGACCCAGTACTTC.

This sequence joins TRBV7-2 and TRBJ2-5; D not certain. This CDR3 contains 13 residues. V lost 3 bases and J 5 bases, leaving 10 bases between the germline ends. Germline V gene data show CDR1 as SGHTA and CDR2 as FQGNSA. The CDR3 sequence: CASSFNPAETQYF. The DNA of the CDR3 is TGTGCCAGCAGCTTCAATCCAGCGGAGACCCAGTACTTC. The complete variable domain, with remaining parts taken from reference TRBV7-2 and TRBJ2-5, reads GAGVSQSPSNKVTEKGKDVELRCDPISGHTALYWYRQSLGQGLEFLIYFQGNSAPDKSGLPSDRFSAERTGGSVSTLTIQRTQQEDSAVYLCASSFNPAETQYFGPGTRLLVL.

The gene calls are TRBV4-3 and TRBJ2-7, with D maybe TRBD1 (5 bases). The ends were cut back, 0 bases at V and 4 bases at J, with 16 bases in the middle. This CDR3 is 16 amino acids long. Germline V gene data show CDR1 as LGHNA and CDR2 as YSLEER. The CDR3 here is CASSQDLQGKSYEQYF. The CDR3 DNA follows: TGCGCCAGCAGCCAAGATCTTCAGGGAAAGAGTTACGAGCAGTACTTC.

V is TRBV18 and J is TRBJ2-3, with D perhaps TRBD1 (6 bases). V dropped 0 bases and J dropped 3 bases, with 19 bases sitting between them. The CDR3 sequence is 18 residues long. The germline gives CDR1 KGHSH, CDR2 LQKENI. DNA for the CDR3: TGTGCCAGCTCACCACCGTGGGGTAACAGGGCAGTTACAGATACGCAGTATTTT. Amino acids: CASSPPWGNRAVTDTQYF.

The rearrangement joins TRBV6-5 to TRBJ1-4; TRBD1 matches at 9 bases. CDR1 MNHEY and CDR2 SVGAGI come from the germline V gene. The trim removed 4 bases at V and 7 bases at J, leaving 7 bases unmatched. CDR3 length equals 15 residues. CDR3 DNA: TGTGCCAGCAGTTGGACAGGGGTTTATGGTGAAAAACTGTTTTTT. This translates into CASSWTGVYGEKLFF.

The chain uses TRBV4-1 and TRBJ2-7; possibly TRBD1 or TRBD2 for D (5 bases each). Trimming stripped 4 bases from V and 1 base from J, with 14 bases between. The germline gives CDR1 MGHRA, CDR2 YSYEKL. The CDR3 is 15 residues long. CDR3 sequence: CASSLGVVGSYEQYV. For the CDR3, the DNA is TGCGCCAGCAGCCTGGGGGTTGTCGGTTCCTACGAGCAGTACGTC.

This clone was found once. The rearrangement joins TRBV7-6 to TRBJ2-1; 11 bases line up with TRBD2. In germline, CDR1 is SGHVS, CDR2 FNYEAQ. The CDR3 totals 15 residues. The ends lost 11 bases at V and 0 bases at J; junction bases unmatched: 6. CDR3: CASLAGGPSYNEQFF. CDR3 sequence (DNA): TGTGCCTCATTAGCGGGGGGGCCCTCCTACAATGAGCAGTTCTTC.

The CDR3 spells CAWRIGGVYEQYF. The CDR3 nucleotides are TGTGCCTGGAGGATAGGGGGCGTTTACGAGCAGTACTTC. The chain joins TRBV30 to TRBJ2-5; TRBD1 matches 7 bases. The J call may be incorrect, as the DNA end agrees better with TRBJ2-7. CDR1 and CDR2 from the germline V gene are GTSNPN and SVGIG (reference sequence). The CDR3 sequence is 13 residues long.

The chain combines TRBV13 with TRBJ1-2, with a tentative D call TRBD1 (6 bases). Trimming took off 0 bases at V and 6 bases at J, with 20 bases between the two ends. Germline V gene lookup returns CDR1 PRHDT and CDR2 FYEKMQ (reference sequence). The CDR3 contains 17 residues. The CDR3 region has the DNA TGTGCCAGCAGCTTAGGCGCCCAGGGGCTCCTGCGGCATGGCTACACCTTC. This translates into CASSLGAQGLLRHGYTF.

The chain links TRBV6-6 to TRBJ2-7, with D perhaps TRBD2 (7 bases). Trimming stripped 5 bases from V and 6 bases from J, with 17 bases between. CDR1 and CDR2 (germline): MNHNY, SVGAGI (reference sequence). This CDR3 has 14 amino acids. The chain's CDR3 is CASSPTGRGSEQYF. The CDR3, as DNA: TGTGCCAGCAGTCCTACAGGGCGGGGGAGCGAGCAGTACTTC.

This chain joins TRBV7-8 and TRBJ1-2, with 7 positions matching TRBD1. The length of the CDR3 is 13 residues. Germline-derived CDR1 and CDR2 are SGHVS and FQNEAQ. Trimming removed 5 bases from V and 3 bases from J; junction bases left unmatched: 3. This CDR3 is CASSTDRDYGYTF. The CDR3 DNA sequence: TGTGCCAGCAGCACCGACAGGGACTATGGCTACACCTTC.

The chain recombines TRBV5-1 with TRBJ2-1; D unclear. The CDR3 extends over 11 amino acids. The ends were cut back, 1 base at V and 6 bases at J, with 2 bases in the middle. Germline V gene lookup returns CDR1 SGHRS and CDR2 YFSETQ. CDR3 DNA: TGCGCCAGCAGCTTGACCAATGAGCAGTTCTTC. Protein sequence: CASSLTNEQFF.